Listed here are 8 T cell receptor beta chains from one sample, sequenced in a study of CD8 T cells in ankylosing spondylitis. Notes on the study in general: In ankylosing spondylitis blood, a motif of 7 to 9 highly homologous TCR beta variants appeared characteristic.

These receptors have no identified antigens. TCRdb reanalysed the 5' RACE reads using MiXCR and keeps one entry per CDR3 protein. The sample contains some 450,000 distinct CDR3 sequences, 15% to 20% of which appear only once. The specimen sequenced was blood, either unsorted or a sorted T cell fraction (not recorded which). The origin of the receptors is a male donor with ankylosing spondylitis.

This clonotype was detected a few times. This chain uses TRBV7-6 with TRBJ1-4; perhaps TRBD1 as D (6 bases). This CDR3 has 15 residues. Germline CDR1 is SGHVS and CDR2 is FNYEAQ. Trimming pared 2 bases from V and 5 bases from J, leaving 12 bases between. The CDR3 loop reads CASSLRGGVNEKLFF. The CDR3 DNA reads TGTGCCAGCAGCTTAAGGGGGGGAGTAAATGAAAAACTGTTTTTT.

This clonotype was picked up many times. The chain recombines TRBV5-5 with TRBJ1-5; 7 bases match TRBD1. The germline gives CDR1 SGHKS, CDR2 YYEKEE (reference sequence). There are 17 residues in the CDR3. With V trimmed by 0 bases and J by 5 bases, 11 bases remained unmatched. The CDR3 DNA sequence: TGTGCCAGCAGCTTGGAAGTTGGCAGGGGGGGTCATCAGCCCCAGCATTTT. Its translation: CASSLEVGRGGHQPQHF.

V gene TRBV6-5 combines with J gene TRBJ2-2, with D perhaps given as TRBD1 or TRBD2 (6 bases each). Germline CDR1 is MNHEY and CDR2 is SVGAGI. CDR3 size: 16 residues. V lost 2 bases to trimming and J lost 5 bases, with 15 bases between them. CDR3 bases: TGTGCCAGCAGTTACGGGGGCGGGAAGGTGACCGGGGAGCTGTTTTTT. This gives the protein CASSYGGGKVTGELFF.

V is TRBV7-9 and J is TRBJ1-2, with D tentatively TRBD1 (6 bases). Trimming removed 5 bases from V and 3 bases from J, with 13 bases in between. The CDR3 runs to 14 residues. CDR1 and CDR2 (germline): SEHNR, FQNEAQ (reference sequence). In DNA form, the CDR3 reads TGTGCCAGCAGCGTACAGGGTTCCTACTATGGCTACACCTTC. It is translated as CASSVQGSYYGYTF.

There are a few counts of this clonotype. The V gene is TRBV3-1, the J gene TRBJ1-1, with D hard to call. The CDR3 covers 13 residues. With 3 bases removed from V and 5 bases from J, the gap between germline ends came to 10 bases. CDR1 is LGHDT and CDR2 is YNNKEL in the germline V gene (reference sequence). The chain's CDR3 is CASSHHDTTEAFF. CDR3 sequence (DNA): TGTGCCAGCAGCCATCACGACACAACTGAAGCTTTCTTT. The whole variable domain, filled in from reference TRBV3-1 and TRBJ1-1, reads DTAVSQTPKYLVTQMGNDKSIKCEQNLGHDTMYWYKQDSKKFLKIMFSYNNKELIINETVPNRFSPKSPDKAHLNLHINSLELGDSAVYFCASSHHDTTEAFFGQGTRLTVV.

This chain links TRBV7-3 with TRBJ2-5; the D is unclear. The length of the CDR3 is 16 residues. Germline V gives CDR1 SGHTA, CDR2 FQGTGA. V was shortened by 5 bases and J by 0 bases, with 16 bases between the two germline ends. In DNA, the CDR3 is TGTGCCAGCAGCCGAACGGGCTCCATCCACCAAGAGACCCAGTACTTC. As protein: CASSRTGSIHQETQYF.

This clonotype appeared a few times. The chain has TRBV19 and TRBJ1-4, with D perhaps matching TRBD1 (6 bases). The germline V gene has CDR1 LNHDA and CDR2 SQIVND (reference sequence). V was cut by 10 bases and J by 2 bases, with 20 bases left in between. CDR3 length: 16 amino acids. The DNA for the CDR3 is TGTGCCACATTTCCCGGGACAACGCACACTAATGAAAAACTGTTTTTT. It translates to CATFPGTTHTNEKLFF. The complete variable domain, with remaining parts taken from reference TRBV19 and TRBJ1-4, reads DGGITQSPKYLFRKEGQNVTLSCEQNLNHDAMYWYRQDPGQGLRLIYYSQIVNDFQKGDIAEGYSVSREKKESFPLTVTSAQKNPTAFYLCATFPGTTHTNEKLFFGSGTQLSVL.

This clonotype turned up a few times. V and J are TRBV6-6 and TRBJ1-5; D is undetermined. Germline V CDR1 and CDR2: MNHNY, SVGAGI (reference sequence). Trimming removed 6 bases from V and 1 base from J, with 7 bases in between. This CDR3 has 13 residues. DNA of the CDR3: TGTGCCAGCAGACTGGACAGCAATCAGCCCCAGCATTTT. Encoded protein: CASRLDSNQPQHF.